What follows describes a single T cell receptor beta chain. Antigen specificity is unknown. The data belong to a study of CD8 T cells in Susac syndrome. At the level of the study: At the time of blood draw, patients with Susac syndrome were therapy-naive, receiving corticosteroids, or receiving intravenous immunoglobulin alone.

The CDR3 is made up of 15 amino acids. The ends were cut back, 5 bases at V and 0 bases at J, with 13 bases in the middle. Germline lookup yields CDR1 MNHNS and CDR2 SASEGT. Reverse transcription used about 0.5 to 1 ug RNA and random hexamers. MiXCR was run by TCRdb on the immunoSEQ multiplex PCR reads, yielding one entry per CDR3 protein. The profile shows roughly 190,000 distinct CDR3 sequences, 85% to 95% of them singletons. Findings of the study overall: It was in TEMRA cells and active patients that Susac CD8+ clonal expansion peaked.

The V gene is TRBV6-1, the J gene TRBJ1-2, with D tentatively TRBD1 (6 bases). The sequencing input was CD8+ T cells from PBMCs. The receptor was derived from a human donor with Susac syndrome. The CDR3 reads CASSPTGFPNYGYTF. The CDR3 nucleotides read TGTGCCAGCAGTCCTACAGGGTTCCCTAACTATGGCTACACCTTC.